The text below deals with one T cell receptor (beta chain). Trimming took 3 bases from V and 6 from J, leaving 14 bases between them. Germline CDR1 and CDR2: KGHSH and LQKENI. The CDR3 is made up of 14 amino acids. These data are taken from a study of blood T cell repertoires in COVID-19. Study-level information: Sources were T cells, B-cell-depleted T cells, or PBMCs; the material itself was cDNA or gDNA.

As processed by the authors: Using reference gene primer amplification, nucleated cell counts were estimated. Sequencing used immunoSEQ multiplex PCR; TCRdb keeps in-frame clones, though not all of them. Clonal size and the V and J genes are those of that table, whereas D and trimming came from the DNA. The profile covers about 200,000 clones, with more than 75% appearing a single time and 5.5% to 7% taken by the ten largest. The rearrangement uses TRBV18 and TRBJ1-2; D call uncertain. The specimen sequenced was peripheral blood. This clonotype was obtained from a middle-aged man with active or convalescent COVID-19. CDR3 region: CASSPPSSRDGYTF. DNA for the CDR3: TGTGCCAGCTCACCTCCTAGTAGCCGGGATGGCTACACCTTC.